This T cell receptor (beta chain) is drawn from a study of tumor-infiltrating lymphocytes in primary liver carcinoma. Study in general: The study obtained roughly 3.65 to 7.5 million productive TCRbeta reads per sample, similar across tissue types. Regarding the study as a whole: Lower overlap was observed for tumor-adjacent and tumor-blood pairs relative to tumor region pairs.

This clonotype was recorded only once. The antigen remains unidentified. From 450 to 600 ng total RNA, TCR beta cDNA was generated with a primer in the constant region. Three rounds of nested multiplex PCR with slightly modified ARM-PCR produced TCR beta libraries. It was with TRBV1-TRBV30 forward primers and a C-beta reverse primer that the first two PCR rounds were run, at roughly 11 cycles each. Via MiXCR, TCRdb re-called the multiplex PCR reads, giving one row per CDR3 protein. The table records about 25,000 distinct CDR3 sequences, around 77% of them present only once. This CDR3 is built from 14 residues. Trimming shortened V by 7 bases and J by 7 bases, and 19 bases separated the two germline ends. From germline, CDR1 is WSHSY and CDR2 SAAADI. Co-extracting RNA and DNA was done with roughly 17-31 mg of unsorted bulk tissue as input. Patients' primary liver carcinoma was surgically resected. In every tumor sample, viable tumor cells made up over 80%.

The chain carries TRBV10-2 and TRBJ1-1, with D maybe TRBD1 (5 bases). The sequencing sample was made of liver tumor tissue from sampling region 5. Subset specified: tumor region T5, tumor centre. The clonotype was recovered from a woman aged 25 to 39 with primary liver carcinoma and hepatitis B virus infection. CDR3 sequence: CASTGSKADIEAFF. The CDR3 DNA sequence: TGCGCCAGCACTGGGTCGAAGGCGGACATTGAAGCTTTCTTT.